The present entry profiles one TCR beta chain with its context. The source of the sample is a study of blood T cell repertoires in COVID-19. Whole-study context: Some COVID-19 samples were acute and others convalescent; all came from the United States, Italy and Spain.

Authors' methods: For nucleated cells, counts were estimated from reference gene primer amplification. Some clones are missing from TCRdb's copy, which holds only in-frame ones; the method was immunoSEQ multiplex PCR. V, J and clone size derive from that table, while D and trimming were established from the DNA sequence. Of tens of thousands of clones detected, roughly 91% appear once; the ten largest clones hold roughly 30%. Germline CDR1 reads LNHDA; CDR2 reads SQIVND (reference sequence). Losses at the gene ends were 5 bases for V and 5 bases for J; bases not matched to a gene: 7. The CDR3 contains 15 residues.

The clonotype originates from a woman older than 75 with active or convalescent COVID-19. The chain uses TRBV19 and TRBJ2-5, with 11 positions matching TRBD1. The sample was peripheral blood. The CDR3 is CASSGRTGGGETQYF. For the CDR3, the DNA is TGTGCCAGTAGTGGCCGGACAGGGGGCGGGGAGACCCAGTACTTC.